The clone carrying this TCR beta chain occurred many times. This sample is part of a study of early T cells in non-severe SARS-CoV-2 infection. The TCR library protocol attached unique molecular identifiers to the individual cDNA molecules. TCRdb re-derived calls from the 5' RACE reads in MiXCR, one entry per CDR3 protein. The sample lists about 64,000 distinct CDR3 sequences, 13% occurring once. The V and J ends lost 0 bases and 6 bases respectively, with 9 bases between them. The CDR3 extends over 13 amino acids. Per germline, CDR1 SGHRS and CDR2 YFSETQ. The source of this sequence is an adult who was a healthcare worker with PCR-confirmed SARS-CoV-2 infection or an uninfected control (not recorded which). The sequenced material came from whole blood. The chain couples TRBV5-1 to TRBJ1-2, with D unclear. CDR3 nucleotides: TGCGCCAGCAGCTTGGTCGCCAGAGATGGCTACACCTTC. Amino acid sequence: CASSLVARDGYTF.